A single sample gave rise to the 4 T cell receptor beta chains below, sequenced in a study of blood T cells in healthy people across ages. Combining a sample-barcoded 5' primer with a J-beta primer mix, a second PCR ran for about 7 to 11 cycles. In TCRdb, the 5' RACE reads were re-called with MiXCR into one record per CDR3 protein. The sample has more than 750,000 distinct CDR3 sequences, 25% to 30% seen once. These data also formed part of another study, on T cells of mothers and their children.

The sequenced sample was blood. The receptors here all came from a woman aged 40 to 55 in good health.

About this clonotype: This may arise from a read error, as a much more abundant clone is one base away. As DNA, the CDR3 is TGTACCAGCAGCTTGGAAATAGGTCGTGATACGCAGTATTTT. Residues: CTSSLEIGRDTQYF. The chain is built from TRBV5-6 and TRBJ2-3; D gene unclear. The CDR3 has 14 amino acids. Germline-derived CDR1 and CDR2 are SGHDT and YYEEEE.

The gene calls are TRBV11-2 and TRBJ2-7; 9 nucleotides line up with TRBD2. Germline V CDR1 and CDR2: SGHAT, FQNNGV. Losses at the gene ends were 0 bases for V and 2 bases for J; bases not matched to a gene: 8. The CDR3 has 17 amino acids. This CDR3 reads CASSLEGPAGGPYEQYF. In DNA form, the CDR3 reads TGTGCCAGCAGCTTAGAAGGTCCAGCGGGGGGCCCCTACGAGCAGTACTTC.

This clonotype was recorded many times. The V gene is TRBV5-1, the J gene TRBJ2-1, with TRBD2 matching 8 bases. The CDR3 is made up of 16 amino acids. V trimming: 0 bases; J trimming: 4 bases; junction bases outside the gene matches: 6. Germline CDR1 SGHRS, CDR2 YFSETQ. For the CDR3, the DNA is TGCGCCAGCAGCTTGGGTGTAGCGGGGAGTTACAATGAGCAGTTCTTC. Translating it yields CASSLGVAGSYNEQFF.

J is TRBJ1-1 and V is TRBV11-2; D may be TRBD1 (5 bases). CDR3 length: 13 amino acids. Per the germline V gene, CDR1 is SGHAT and CDR2 is FQNNGV. Between the trimmed V and J ends, which lost 3 bases and 6 bases, there was a span of 11 bases. CDR3 protein: CASSLGGKPEAFF. The CDR3 DNA reads as TGTGCCAGCAGCTTGGGGGGGAAGCCTGAAGCTTTCTTT.